Listed below are T cell receptor beta chains from one sample, sequenced in a study of T cell responses to AZD1222 COVID-19 vaccine. Some clones are missing from TCRdb's copy, which holds only in-frame ones; the method was immunoSEQ multiplex PCR. The table records about 120,000 clones, 88% of them present only once. Sequencing was performed on peripheral blood, taken on day 0 of AZD1222 vaccination. These receptor sequences come from an adult in good health. CDR3s include the opening cysteine and the closing phenylalanine or tryptophan. D genes are given only for firm matches. The size of a clone is reported for some rows only, either as once, few or many, or as a class for expanded clones.

v_call	j_call	d_call	clone_size	cdr3_aa	cdr3_nt
TRBV3-1/TRBV3-2	TRBJ1-1	TRBD1	NA	CASSQGWDSEAFF	TGTGCCAGCAGCCAAGGATGGGACAGTGAAGCTTTCTTT
TRBV28	TRBJ2-7	NA	NA	CASSLTYEQYF	TGTGCCAGCAGTTTAACATACGAGCAGTACTTC
TRBV3-1/TRBV3-2	TRBJ1-1	TRBD1	NA	CASTLNRGLNTEAFF	TGTGCCAGCACCCTGAACAGGGGGCTGAACACTGAAGCTTTCTTT
TRBV5-1	TRBJ2-5	TRBD2	NA	CASSAIAGLQETQYF	TGCGCCAGCAGTGCTATAGCGGGACTGCAAGAGACCCAGTACTTC
TRBV18	TRBJ2-5	NA	NA	CASSPNRDVRETQYF	TGTGCCAGCTCACCAAACAGGGACGTGAGGGAGACCCAGTACTTC
TRBV9	TRBJ1-2	TRBD1	NA	CASKGARGYTF	TGTGCCAGCAAGGGGGCAAGGGGCTACACCTTC
TRBV7-2	TRBJ2-7	TRBD1	NA	CASSPQTGNYEQYF	TGTGCCAGCAGCCCGCAGACAGGGAATTACGAGCAGTACTTC
TRBV4-2	TRBJ1-2	NA	NA	CASSQVPGAEGYTF	TGTGCCAGCAGCCAAGTCCCGGGGGCGGAGGGCTACACCTTC
TRBV3-1/TRBV3-2	TRBJ1-5	NA	few	CASSQGSGYWPQHF	TGTGCCAGCAGCCAAGGATCAGGCTACTGGCCCCAGCATTTT
TRBV12-3/TRBV12-4	TRBJ1-2	NA	NA	CASRPTGYGYTF	TGTGCCAGCAGGCCGACAGGCTATGGCTACACCTTC
TRBV27	TRBJ1-1	NA	NA	CASGQRNTEAFF	TGTGCCAGTGGACAGCGGAACACTGAAGCTTTCTTT
TRBV4-1	TRBJ1-1	NA	NA	CASSQDTGVNTEAFF	TGCGCCAGCAGCCAAGATACGGGGGTGAACACTGAAGCTTTCTTT
TRBV7-2	TRBJ2-2	NA	NA	CASSLDTANTGELFF	TGTGCCAGCAGCTTAGATACTGCGAACACCGGGGAGCTGTTTTTT
TRBV6-5	TRBJ1-1	NA	NA	CASSLLQGETEAFF	TGTGCCAGCAGCCTTTTACAGGGAGAGACTGAAGCTTTCTTT
TRBV6-2/TRBV6-3	TRBJ1-4	TRBD1	NA	CASSFNPQGANEKLFF	TGTGCCAGCAGTTTTAACCCTCAGGGGGCCAATGAAAAACTGTTTTTT
TRBV27	TRBJ2-7	TRBD1	NA	CASRGTGAFSYEQYF	TGTGCCAGCAGGGGTACAGGGGCGTTCTCCTACGAGCAGTACTTC
TRBV11-3	TRBJ1-4	TRBD1	NA	CASSDRGGANEKLFF	TGTGCCAGCAGCGACAGGGGGGGAGCTAATGAAAAACTGTTTTTT
TRBV5-1	TRBJ1-1	NA	NA	CASTSGGAANTEAFF	TGCGCCAGCACCTCAGGAGGCGCGGCGAACACTGAAGCTTTCTTT
TRBV3-1/TRBV3-2	TRBJ2-3	NA	NA	CASSQEATDTQYF	TGTGCCAGCAGCCAAGAAGCCACAGATACGCAGTATTTT
TRBV4-2	TRBJ2-7	TRBD2	NA	CASSQDTPGLAVAYEQYF	TGTGCCAGCAGCCAAGATACTCCGGGACTAGCGGTCGCCTACGAGCAGTACTTC
TRBV6-2/TRBV6-3	TRBJ1-2	NA	few	CASSYSGQTYGYTF	TGTGCCAGCAGTTACTCCGGACAGACCTATGGCTACACCTTC
TRBV27	TRBJ2-1	TRBD2	NA	CASSLSGVGLAGDNEQFF	TGTGCCAGCAGTTTATCGGGGGTAGGACTAGCGGGAGACAATGAGCAGTTCTTC
TRBV11-2	TRBJ2-1	TRBD2	NA	CASSLFRLAGYNEQFF	TGTGCCAGCAGCTTGTTTCGTTTAGCGGGATACAATGAGCAGTTCTTC
TRBV6-5	TRBJ1-5	NA	NA	CASSYGGSQHF	TGTGCCAGCAGTTACGGGGGGTCCCAGCATTTT
TRBV19	TRBJ1-1	NA	NA	CASSMVTNTEAFF	TGTGCCAGTAGTATGGTGACGAACACTGAAGCTTTCTTT
TRBV5-1	TRBJ2-1	TRBD2	NA	CASSLAVGGEDEQFF	TGCGCCAGCAGCTTGGCCGTGGGAGGGGAGGATGAGCAGTTCTTC
TRBV5-1	TRBJ2-2	NA	NA	CASSLDGRGNTGELFF	TGCGCCAGCAGCTTGGATGGCAGGGGTAACACCGGGGAGCTGTTTTTT
TRBV9	TRBJ1-2	NA	NA	CASSATNDYGYTF	TGTGCCAGCAGCGCTACTAATGACTATGGCTACACCTTC
TRBV11-2	TRBJ1-2	NA	NA	CASSRVGGQAYGYTF	TGTGCCAGCAGCCGAGTAGGAGGGCAGGCCTATGGCTACACCTTC
TRBV5-4	TRBJ1-3	NA	NA	CASRPDARAGNTIYF	TGTGCCAGCAGGCCGGACGCAAGGGCAGGAAACACCATATATTTT
TRBV19	TRBJ2-5	TRBD1	NA	CASSVDRGETQYF	TGTGCCAGTAGTGTTGACAGGGGAGAGACCCAGTACTTC
TRBV29-1	TRBJ1-1	NA	NA	CSVGDSIEAFF	TGCAGCGTTGGGGATTCGATTGAAGCTTTCTTT
TRBV2	TRBJ1-6	NA	NA	CASSEDSGYNSPLHF	TGTGCCAGCAGTGAAGACAGTGGGTATAATTCACCCCTCCACTTT
TRBV13	TRBJ1-3	NA	few	CASSPLGPNSGNTIYF	TGTGCCAGCAGCCCCCTGGGTCCGAACTCTGGAAACACCATATATTTT
TRBV6-1	TRBJ2-7	TRBD1	NA	CASSEFGQAGSYEQYF	TGTGCCAGCAGTGAATTTGGACAGGCAGGTTCCTACGAGCAGTACTTC
TRBV5-1	TRBJ2-2	TRBD1	NA	CASSPRSMTGSTGELFF	TGCGCCAGCAGCCCCCGAAGCATGACAGGGTCGACCGGGGAGCTGTTTTTT
TRBV4-3	TRBJ1-1	NA	NA	CASSQDRNTEAFF	TGCGCCAGCAGCCAAGACAGGAACACTGAAGCTTTCTTT
TRBV5-5	TRBJ1-4	TRBD1	once	CASSLVGTGNEKLFF	TGTGCCAGCAGTTTAGTGGGGACAGGAAATGAAAAACTGTTTTTT
TRBV6-6	TRBJ1-3	NA	NA	CASRPDRPSSGNTIYF	TGTGCCAGCAGACCCGACAGGCCGAGCTCTGGAAACACCATATATTTT
TRBV4-2	TRBJ2-1	NA	once	CASSQEGKTYNEQFF	TGTGCCAGCAGCCAAGAGGGAAAGACCTACAATGAGCAGTTCTTC
TRBV4-3	TRBJ2-3	TRBD1	NA	CASSGRTGGRDTQYF	TGCGCCAGCAGCGGGCGGACAGGGGGCAGGGATACGCAGTATTTT
TRBV12-3/TRBV12-4	TRBJ1-5	NA	NA	CASTEGNQPQHF	TGTGCCAGCACGGAAGGGAATCAGCCCCAGCATTTT
TRBV30	TRBJ1-5	NA	NA	CAWSVLNSNQPQHF	TGTGCCTGGAGTGTTCTTAATAGCAATCAGCCCCAGCATTTT
TRBV6-2/TRBV6-3	TRBJ2-7	NA	NA	CASSYGRDQFSYEQYF	TGTGCCAGCAGTTACGGACGGGACCAATTCTCCTACGAGCAGTACTTC
TRBV29-1	TRBJ1-1	NA	NA	CRAIANTEAFF	TGCAGGGCTATAGCGAACACTGAAGCTTTCTTT
TRBV19	TRBJ1-4	NA	few	CASVDSPTNEKLFF	TGTGCCAGTGTGGACAGCCCAACTAATGAAAAACTGTTTTTT
TRBV7-6	TRBJ2-1	TRBD2	NA	CASSLRRAGEGYNEQFF	TGTGCCAGCAGCTTAAGGCGAGCGGGAGAGGGGTACAATGAGCAGTTCTTC
TRBV30	TRBJ2-7	TRBD2	NA	CAWSSGGGGGPYEQYF	TGTGCCTGGAGTTCTGGGGGGGGTGGAGGCCCCTACGAGCAGTACTTC
TRBV14	TRBJ1-2	NA	NA	CASSQGERGYTF	TGTGCCAGCAGCCAAGGGGAACGGGGCTACACCTTC
TRBV30	TRBJ1-4	TRBD1	NA	CAWSVGTGNEKLFF	TGTGCCTGGAGTGTAGGGACAGGGAATGAAAAACTGTTTTTT
TRBV29-1	TRBJ1-1	NA	NA	CSVESVDSLMNTEAFF	TGCAGCGTTGAATCCGTGGACAGCCTGATGAACACTGAAGCTTTCTTT